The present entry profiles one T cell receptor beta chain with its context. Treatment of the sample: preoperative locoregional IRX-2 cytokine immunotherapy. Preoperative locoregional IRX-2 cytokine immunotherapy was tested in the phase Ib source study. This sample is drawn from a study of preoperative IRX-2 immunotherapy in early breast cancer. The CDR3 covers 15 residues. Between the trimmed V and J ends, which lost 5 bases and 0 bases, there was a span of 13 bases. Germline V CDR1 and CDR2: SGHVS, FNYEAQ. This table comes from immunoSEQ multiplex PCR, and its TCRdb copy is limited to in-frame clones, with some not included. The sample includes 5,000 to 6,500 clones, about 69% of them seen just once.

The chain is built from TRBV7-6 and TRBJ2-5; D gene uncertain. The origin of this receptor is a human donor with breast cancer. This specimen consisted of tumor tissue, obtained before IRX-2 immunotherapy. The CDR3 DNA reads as TGTGCCAGCAGCCCAGGACCGTTGTACCAAGAGACCCAGTACTTC. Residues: CASSPGPLYQETQYF.